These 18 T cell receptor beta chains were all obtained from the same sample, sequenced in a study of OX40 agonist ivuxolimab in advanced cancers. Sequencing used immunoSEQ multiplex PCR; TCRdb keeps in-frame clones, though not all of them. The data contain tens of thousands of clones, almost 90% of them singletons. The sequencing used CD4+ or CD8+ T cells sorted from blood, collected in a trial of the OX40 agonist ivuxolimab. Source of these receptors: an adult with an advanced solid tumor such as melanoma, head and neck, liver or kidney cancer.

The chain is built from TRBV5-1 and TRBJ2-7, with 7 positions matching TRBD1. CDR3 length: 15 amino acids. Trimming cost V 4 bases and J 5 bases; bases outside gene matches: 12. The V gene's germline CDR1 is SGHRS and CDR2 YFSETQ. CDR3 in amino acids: CASSPRTGSFHEQYF. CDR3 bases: TGCGCCAGCAGCCCCCGGACAGGATCTTTCCACGAGCAGTACTTC.

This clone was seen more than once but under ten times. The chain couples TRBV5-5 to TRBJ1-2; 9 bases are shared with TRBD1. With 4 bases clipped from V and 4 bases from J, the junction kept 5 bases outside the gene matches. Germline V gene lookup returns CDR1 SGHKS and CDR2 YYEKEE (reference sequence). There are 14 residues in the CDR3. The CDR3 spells CASSLGQGLYGYTF. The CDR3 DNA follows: TGTGCCAGCAGCCTAGGACAGGGGCTCTATGGCTACACCTTC.

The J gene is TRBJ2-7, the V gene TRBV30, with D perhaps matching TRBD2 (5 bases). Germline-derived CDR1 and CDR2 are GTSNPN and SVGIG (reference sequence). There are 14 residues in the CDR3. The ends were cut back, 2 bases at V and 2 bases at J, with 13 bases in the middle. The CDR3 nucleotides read TGTGCCTGGAGTAACAGCGGCCTGGCCTACGAGCAGTACTTC. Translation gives CAWSNSGLAYEQYF.

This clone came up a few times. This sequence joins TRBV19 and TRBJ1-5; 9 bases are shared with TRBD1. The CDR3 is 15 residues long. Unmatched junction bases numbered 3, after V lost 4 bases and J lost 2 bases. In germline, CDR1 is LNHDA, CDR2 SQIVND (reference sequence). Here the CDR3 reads CASSRGQGGNQPQHF. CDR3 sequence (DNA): TGTGCCAGTAGTAGGGGACAGGGTGGCAATCAGCCCCAGCATTTT. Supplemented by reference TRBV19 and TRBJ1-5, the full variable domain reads DGGITQSPKYLFRKEGQNVTLSCEQNLNHDAMYWYRQDPGQGLRLIYYSQIVNDFQKGDIAEGYSVSREKKESFPLTVTSAQKNPTAFYLCASSRGQGGNQPQHFGDGTRLSIL.

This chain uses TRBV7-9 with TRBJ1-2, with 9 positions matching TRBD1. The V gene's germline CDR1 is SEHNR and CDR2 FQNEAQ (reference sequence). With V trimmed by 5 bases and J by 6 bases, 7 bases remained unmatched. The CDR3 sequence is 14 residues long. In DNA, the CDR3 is TGTGCCAGCAGCCTATCACAGGGGGCTGATGGCTACACCTTC. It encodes CASSLSQGADGYTF.

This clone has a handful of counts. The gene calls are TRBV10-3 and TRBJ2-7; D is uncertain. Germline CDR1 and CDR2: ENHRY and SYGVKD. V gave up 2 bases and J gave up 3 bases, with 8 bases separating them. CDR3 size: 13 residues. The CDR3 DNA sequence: TGTGCCATCAGTGAGCGGAGAGACTACGAGCAGTACTTC. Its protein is CAISERRDYEQYF.

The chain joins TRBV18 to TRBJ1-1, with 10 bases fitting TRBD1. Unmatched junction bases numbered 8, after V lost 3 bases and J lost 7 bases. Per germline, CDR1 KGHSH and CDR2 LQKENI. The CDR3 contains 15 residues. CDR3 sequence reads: CASSPGQGSQNEAFF. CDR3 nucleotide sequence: TGTGCCAGCTCACCGGGACAGGGGAGCCAGAATGAAGCTTTCTTT. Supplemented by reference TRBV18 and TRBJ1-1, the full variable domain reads NAGVMQNPRHLVRRRGQEARLRCSPMKGHSHVYWYRQLPEEGLKFMVYLQKENIIDESGMPKERFSAEFPKEGPSILRIQQVVRGDSAAYFCASSPGQGSQNEAFFGQGTRLTVV.

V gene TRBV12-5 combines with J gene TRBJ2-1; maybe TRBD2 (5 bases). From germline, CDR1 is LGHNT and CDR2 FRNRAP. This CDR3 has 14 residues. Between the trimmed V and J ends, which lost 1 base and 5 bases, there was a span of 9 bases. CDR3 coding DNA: TGTGCTAGTGGTTTGGGGAGGAGTCACAATGAGCAGTTCTTC. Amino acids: CASGLGRSHNEQFF.

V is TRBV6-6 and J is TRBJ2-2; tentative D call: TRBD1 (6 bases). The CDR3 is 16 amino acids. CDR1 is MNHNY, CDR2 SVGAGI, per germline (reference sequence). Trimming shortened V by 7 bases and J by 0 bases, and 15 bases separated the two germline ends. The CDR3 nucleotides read TGTGCCAGCACCTACCGACAGGCAACGAACACCGGGGAGCTGTTTTTT. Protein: CASTYRQATNTGELFF.

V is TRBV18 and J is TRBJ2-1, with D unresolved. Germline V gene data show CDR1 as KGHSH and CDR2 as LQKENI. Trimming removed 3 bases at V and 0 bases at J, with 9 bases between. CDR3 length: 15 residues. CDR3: CASSPKSSSYNEQFF. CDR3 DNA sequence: TGTGCCAGCTCACCGAAATCCAGCTCCTACAATGAGCAGTTCTTC.

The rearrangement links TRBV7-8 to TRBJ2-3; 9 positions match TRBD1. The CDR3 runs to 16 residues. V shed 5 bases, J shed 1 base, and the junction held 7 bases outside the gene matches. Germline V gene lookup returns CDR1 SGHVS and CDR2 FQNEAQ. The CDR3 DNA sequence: TGTGCCAGCAGCAGTGGGTGGACAGGGGGCACAGATACGCAGTATTTT. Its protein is CASSSGWTGGTDTQYF.

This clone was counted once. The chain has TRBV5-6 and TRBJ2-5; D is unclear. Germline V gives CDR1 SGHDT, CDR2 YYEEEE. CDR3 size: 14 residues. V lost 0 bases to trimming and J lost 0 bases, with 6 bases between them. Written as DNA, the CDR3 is TGTGCCAGCAGCTTGGTACAGTACCAAGAGACCCAGTACTTC. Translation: CASSLVQYQETQYF.

CDR3 residues: CASRDSGWATNEKLFF. CDR3 DNA: TGTGCCAGCCGGGACAGCGGTTGGGCAACTAATGAAAAACTGTTTTTT. The rearrangement joins TRBV19 to TRBJ1-4, with 7 nucleotides matching TRBD1. Germline-derived CDR1 and CDR2 are LNHDA and SQIVND (reference sequence). The V gene end was trimmed by 9 bases and the J gene end by 0 bases; junction bases not matched to a gene: 10. The CDR3 runs 16 residues.

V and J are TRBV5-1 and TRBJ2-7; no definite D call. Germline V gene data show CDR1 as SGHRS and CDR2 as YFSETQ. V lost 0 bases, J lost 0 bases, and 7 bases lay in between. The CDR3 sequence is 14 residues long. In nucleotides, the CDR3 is TGCGCCAGCAGCTTGGACTCTACCTCCTACGAGCAGTACTTC. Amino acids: CASSLDSTSYEQYF.

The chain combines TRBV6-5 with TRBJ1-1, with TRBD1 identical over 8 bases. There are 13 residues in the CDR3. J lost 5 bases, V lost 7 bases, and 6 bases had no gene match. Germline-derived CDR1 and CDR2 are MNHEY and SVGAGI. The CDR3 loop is CASTTTGGTEAFF. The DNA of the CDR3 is TGTGCCAGCACCACAACAGGGGGTACTGAAGCTTTCTTT.

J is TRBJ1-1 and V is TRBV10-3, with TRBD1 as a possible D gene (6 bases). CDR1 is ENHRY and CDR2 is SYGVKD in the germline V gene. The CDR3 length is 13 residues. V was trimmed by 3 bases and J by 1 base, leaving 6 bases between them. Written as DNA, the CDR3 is TGTGCCATCAGTGACAGGGGGAACACTGAAGCTTTCTTT. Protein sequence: CAISDRGNTEAFF.

CDR3 nucleotide sequence: TGTGCCAGCAGCTCCCAGGACAGGGTAAACGAAAAACTGTTTTTT. This encodes CASSSQDRVNEKLFF. The chain recombines TRBV7-8 with TRBJ1-4; 8 bases fit TRBD1. V was pared by 4 bases and J by 8 bases, with 9 bases of the junction left unmatched. The germline V gene encodes CDR1 SGHVS and CDR2 FQNEAQ. The CDR3 runs to 15 residues.

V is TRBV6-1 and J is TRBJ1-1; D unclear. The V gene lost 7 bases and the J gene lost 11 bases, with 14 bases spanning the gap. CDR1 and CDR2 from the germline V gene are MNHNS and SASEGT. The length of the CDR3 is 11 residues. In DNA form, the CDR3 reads TGTGCCAGCATTCGAACCCACCAGGCTTTCTTT. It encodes CASIRTHQAFF.